What follows are 16 T cell receptor beta chains derived from one specimen sequenced in a study of T cells expressing NK-cell markers. TCRdb re-called the 5' RACE reads; every CDR3 protein appears as one record, without DNA. Its table records about 260,000 distinct CDR3 sequences. The sample consisted of blood T cells: a sorted CD56 or NKG2C T cell subset, CD4+ or CD8+ T cells, or bulk PBMC T cells (not recorded which). Receptor source: a woman between 18 and 70 years old in good health.

The rearrangement joins TRBV11-3 to TRBJ2-1; TCRdb picks TRBD2, but there is no DNA to check that call. The CDR3 consists of 11 residues. Germline CDR1 SGHNT, CDR2 YENEEA. The CDR3 spells CASSGGGVQFF.

V usage is TRBV4-2 and J usage is TRBJ2-7; the D call from TCRdb, TRBD1, cannot be confirmed without DNA. There are 14 residues in the CDR3. Germline V gene data show CDR1 as LGHNA and CDR2 as YNFKEQ. This CDR3 reads CASSQAPGLYEQYF.

The chain couples TRBV12-3 or TRBV12-4 to TRBJ2-3; lacking DNA, the TRBD1 call made by TCRdb goes unchecked. The CDR3 consists of 15 residues. CDR3 in amino acids: CASSGSGGAGDTQYF.

The rearrangement uses TRBV20-1 and TRBJ1-2; the D call from TCRdb, TRBD1, cannot be confirmed without DNA. Germline CDR1 is DFQATT and CDR2 is SNEGSKA (reference sequence). The CDR3 covers 13 residues. The CDR3 sequence is CSIRGGVNYGYTF.

The V gene is TRBV18, the J gene TRBJ2-3; absent DNA, TCRdb's TRBD1 call cannot be checked. The length of the CDR3 is 16 residues. CDR1 is KGHSH and CDR2 is LQKENI in the germline V gene. The CDR3 sequence is CASSPGLGQGADTQYF.

V usage is TRBV4-2 and J usage is TRBJ1-6; the TCRdb call, TRBD1, lacks DNA for checking. CDR1 and CDR2 from the germline V gene are LGHNA and YNFKEQ. This CDR3 has 18 amino acids. CDR3 amino acids: CASSLTPRGQGANSPLHF.

The chain couples TRBV6-2 or TRBV6-3 to TRBJ2-2; TCRdb reports TRBD2, a call that lacks DNA to check it against. In germline, CDR1 is MNHEY, CDR2 SVGEGT. The length of the CDR3 is 20 residues. CDR3 protein: CASSYSLRVTRFVNTGELFF.

This chain joins TRBV20-1 and TRBJ1-1; the TCRdb call, TRBD1, lacks DNA for checking. This CDR3 is built from 14 residues. Germline V gene data show CDR1 as DFQATT and CDR2 as SNEGSKA (reference sequence). CDR3 sequence: CSAARTATGTEAFF.

This chain joins TRBV6-2 or TRBV6-3 and TRBJ2-5; TCRdb picks TRBD1, but there is no DNA to check that call. CDR1 and CDR2 (germline): MNHEY, SVGEGT. This CDR3 contains 12 residues. The CDR3 loop reads CASRGQQETQYF.

The chain combines TRBV2 with TRBJ2-1; TCRdb names TRBD1, which stays unverified in the absence of DNA. Germline V gene lookup returns CDR1 SNHLY and CDR2 FYNNEI. The CDR3 covers 16 residues. CDR3 amino acids: CASSEAGKGTGNEQFF.

The rearrangement links TRBV5-1 to TRBJ2-7; the D call of TRBD1 rests on TCRdb alone, since no DNA is present to check it. Germline CDR1 reads SGHRS; CDR2 reads YFSETQ. The CDR3 runs 13 residues. CDR3 region: CASSTGERSEQYF.

The chain has TRBV29-1 and TRBJ2-5; no DNA is available, so the TRBD1 call from TCRdb remains unchecked. In germline, CDR1 is SQVTM, CDR2 ANQGSEA. This CDR3 comprises 14 residues. The CDR3 sequence is CSVETAGLRETQYF.

The rearrangement links TRBV2 to TRBJ2-1; without DNA, the TCRdb call of TRBD2 cannot be checked. Germline V CDR1 and CDR2: SNHLY, FYNNEI. CDR3 length: 13 residues. CDR3 in amino acids: CASIRGRDNEQFF.

V is TRBV19 and J is TRBJ2-1; the TRBD1 assignment by TCRdb is unverifiable without DNA. Looked up from germline, CDR1 is LNHDA and CDR2 is SQIVND (reference sequence). CDR3 length: 16 residues. The chain's CDR3 is CASWDGRGSSYNEQFF.

The genes are TRBV20-1 and TRBJ1-5; TCRdb gives TRBD1 as the D gene, but with no DNA this cannot be confirmed. CDR3 length: 14 residues. Germline V gene data show CDR1 as DFQATT and CDR2 as SNEGSKA (reference sequence). The CDR3 loop reads CSAGGQGINQPQHF.

The chain has TRBV20-1 and TRBJ2-5; there is no DNA to check the TCRdb D call of TRBD2. Germline assignment: CDR1 DFQATT and CDR2 SNEGSKA (reference sequence). This CDR3 has 16 amino acids. CDR3 in amino acids: CSASGWSGSYQETQYF.